These T cell receptor beta chains were read from a single sample in a study of brain T cells in children with intractable seizures. The method was immunoSEQ multiplex PCR; TCRdb's version includes in-frame clones alone and lacks a portion of them. Among some 20,000 clones listed, 90% to 95% were seen once. Sequencing was performed on peripheral blood, taken at surgery. The receptor source for this set is a boy aged 5-17 years with focal cortical dysplasia and intractable seizures. Both conserved end residues are part of each CDR3. A D gene is named only where the DNA matches it firmly. The listing skips clone size in some rows; elsewhere it reads once, few, many or a size class.

CASSVSQSSGANVLTF TGTGCCAGCAGCGTCTCACAGTCCTCTGGGGCCAACGTCCTGACTTTC once TRBV9 - TRBJ2-6
CASSQGQGYSPLHF TGTGCCAGCAGCCAAGGACAGGGATACTCACCCCTCCACTTT - TRBV3-1/TRBV3-2 TRBD1 TRBJ1-6
CASTDQPQHF TGTGCCAGCACCGATCAGCCCCAGCATTTT - TRBV7-6 - TRBJ1-5
CASSSRQGGLNTEAFF TGCGCCAGCAGTTCTAGACAGGGTGGGTTGAACACTGAAGCTTTCTTT - TRBV5-1 TRBD1 TRBJ1-1
CASSAPGQGARWKLNNEQFF TGTGCCAGCAGTGCTCCGGGACAGGGGGCGCGTTGGAAGCTAAACAATGAGCAGTTCTTC - TRBV2 TRBD1 TRBJ2-1
CASASGGKAGELFF TGTGCCAGCGCCTCAGGGGGCAAGGCCGGGGAGCTGTTTTTT once TRBV5-5 TRBD1 TRBJ2-2
CASSQGGKTEAFF TGCGCCAGCAGCCAGGGGGGGAAGACTGAAGCTTTCTTT - TRBV4-1 - TRBJ1-1
CASSHPLAGVQETQYF TGCGCCAGCAGCCACCCCCTCGCCGGGGTCCAAGAGACCCAGTACTTC - TRBV4-1 - TRBJ2-5
CASSLGALQGPQETQYF TGTGCCAGCAGCTTAGGAGCACTACAGGGCCCCCAAGAGACCCAGTACTTC - TRBV13 - TRBJ2-5
CASSPTGGDSYEQYF TGTGCCAGCAGCCCGACAGGGGGAGATTCCTACGAGCAGTACTTC once TRBV6-5 TRBD1 TRBJ2-7
CASSPQGAGGLGPQYF TGTGCCAGCAGCCCGCAGGGGGCGGGGGGGCTCGGTCCGCAGTATTTT - TRBV9 - TRBJ2-3
CASSQDRGGRAPLHF TGTGCCAGCAGCCAAGATCGAGGAGGGAGGGCACCCCTCCACTTT - TRBV4-2 - TRBJ1-6
CASSFATGHTRQETQYF TGTGCCAGCAGTTTTGCGACAGGACATACTAGACAAGAGACCCAGTACTTC - TRBV27 - TRBJ2-5
CASSLLAGGPGETQYF TGTGCCAGCAGTTTGCTAGCGGGGGGGCCCGGGGAGACCCAGTACTTC - TRBV6-2/TRBV6-3 TRBD2 TRBJ2-5
CASKPVSNQPQHF TGTGCCAGTAAGCCAGTGAGCAATCAGCCCCAGCATTTT - TRBV19 - TRBJ1-5
CASSQESHQPQHF TGTGCCAGCAGCCAAGAGTCCCATCAGCCCCAGCATTTT - TRBV3-1/TRBV3-2 - TRBJ1-5
CSVEGLARSSYNEQFF TGCAGCGTTGAAGGACTAGCTAGGAGCTCCTACAATGAGCAGTTCTTC - TRBV29-1 TRBD2 TRBJ2-1
CASRRLGGLEAFF TGCGCCAGCAGGAGACTAGGAGGCCTTGAAGCTTTCTTT - TRBV5-1 - TRBJ1-1
CSVEDEGGEQFF TGCAGCGTTGAAGATGAGGGCGGGGAGCAGTTCTTC - TRBV29-1 - TRBJ2-1
CASSVAQNQPQHF TGTGCCAGCAGCGTAGCCCAAAATCAGCCCCAGCATTTT - TRBV9 - TRBJ1-5
CASSLMTSGHNEQFF TGTGCCAGCAGTTTGATGACTAGCGGCCACAATGAGCAGTTCTTC - TRBV27 TRBD2 TRBJ2-1
CASSQIGLAGGPMGADTQYF TGCGCCAGCAGCCAAATAGGACTAGCGGGAGGGCCGATGGGGGCAGATACGCAGTATTTT once TRBV4-1 TRBD2 TRBJ2-3
CASSPLAGDEQYF TGTGCCAGTAGCCCACTCGCAGGGGACGAGCAGTACTTC - TRBV19 - TRBJ2-7
CASSSPSEPTDTQYF TGTGCCAGCAGCTCCCCTAGCGAGCCAACAGATACGCAGTATTTT - TRBV7-9 - TRBJ2-3
CASSQDLPTRYGYTF TGTGCCAGCAGCCAAGACCTCCCGACTCGCTATGGCTACACCTTC - TRBV14 - TRBJ1-2
CASSVPPEGRNGYTF TGTGCCAGCAGCGTACCCCCTGAGGGCCGCAATGGCTACACCTTC few TRBV5-4 - TRBJ1-2
CASTLQGGNTGELFF TGCGCCAGCACCCTACAGGGTGGGAACACCGGGGAGCTGTTTTTT once TRBV5-1 - TRBJ2-2
CASSVRAGDNTGELFF TGTGCCAGCAGCGTTAGGGCGGGGGACAACACCGGGGAGCTGTTTTTT - TRBV9 TRBD2 TRBJ2-2
CASRSGATNEKLFF TGTGCCAGCAGGTCCGGGGCCACTAATGAAAAACTGTTTTTT - TRBV28 - TRBJ1-4
CASSITGSDQPQHF TGTGCCAGTAGTATTACAGGGAGCGATCAGCCCCAGCATTTT - TRBV19 - TRBJ1-5
CASSEEPGREQYF TGTGCCAGCAGCGAAGAACCGGGGAGAGAGCAGTACTTC - TRBV7-3 - TRBJ2-7
CASSFFSSNTGELFF TGTGCCAGCAGTTTTTTCAGCTCGAACACCGGGGAGCTGTTTTTT once TRBV27 - TRBJ2-2
CRVVTGLADTDTQYF TGCAGGGTAGTAACGGGACTAGCGGACACAGATACGCAGTATTTT - TRBV29-1 TRBD2 TRBJ2-3
CASSILRSSPLHF TGTGCCAGCAGCATCCTTCGAAGTTCACCCCTCCACTTT - TRBV12-3/TRBV12-4 - TRBJ1-6
CASSFGGSFQPQHF TGTGCCAGCAGTTTCGGGGGGTCGTTTCAGCCCCAGCATTTT - TRBV28 - TRBJ1-5
CASSESTGTGESEQYF TGCGCCAGCAGTGAGTCAACCGGGACAGGGGAGAGCGAGCAGTACTTC - TRBV10-2 TRBD1 TRBJ2-7
CASSLELLWTGGEKLFF TGTGCCAGCAGCTTAGAATTACTTTGGACAGGGGGCGAAAAACTGTTTTTT once TRBV7-6 TRBD1 TRBJ1-4
CASSFGGRNQPQHF TGTGCCAGCAGCTTCGGGGGTCGCAATCAGCCCCAGCATTTT - TRBV13 - TRBJ1-5
CASSLGRAPLNEQFF TGTGCCAGCAGCTTAGGGCGGGCCCCACTCAATGAGCAGTTCTTC once TRBV7-8 - TRBJ2-1
CASSLNWRNTEAFF TGTGCCAGCAGCTTAAACTGGAGGAACACTGAAGCTTTCTTT - TRBV7-8 - TRBJ1-1
CASSEDIGSYEQYF TGCGCCAGCAGCGAGGACATAGGCTCCTACGAGCAGTACTTC few TRBV5-1 - TRBJ2-7
CASSFRGRAWDNEQFF TGTGCCAGCAGCTTTCGTGGGAGGGCCTGGGACAATGAGCAGTTCTTC - TRBV13 TRBD2 TRBJ2-1
CASSLVSGTWNSPLHF TGCGCCAGCAGCTTGGTCTCAGGGACTTGGAATTCACCCCTCCACTTT - TRBV5-1 - TRBJ1-6
CASSFGFEDTQYF TGTGCCAGCAGTTTTGGGTTCGAAGATACGCAGTATTTT - TRBV27 - TRBJ2-3
CASSFWDREGLFF TGTGCCAGCAGTTTCTGGGACAGGGAGGGACTGTTTTTT - TRBV28 TRBD1 TRBJ1-4
CASSLALGNEAFF TGCGCCAGCAGCTTGGCCTTGGGGAATGAAGCTTTCTTT - TRBV5-1 - TRBJ1-1
CASSLGRGGEKLFF TGTGCCAGCAGCTTGGGCAGGGGCGGTGAAAAACTGTTTTTT - TRBV5-5 - TRBJ1-4
CASSAGLEQFF TGTGCCAGCAGCGCCGGCCTCGAGCAGTTCTTC - TRBV9 - TRBJ2-1
CATSDFRVGGGQETQYF TGTGCCACCAGTGATTTTCGGGTCGGTGGGGGGCAAGAGACCCAGTACTTC - TRBV24-1 - TRBJ2-5
CASSLGNTDTQYF TGTGCCAGCAGTTTAGGGAACACAGATACGCAGTATTTT - TRBV12-3/TRBV12-4 - TRBJ2-3
CASSQGTSGTDTQYF TGTGCCAGCAGCCAGGGGACTAGCGGGACAGATACGCAGTATTTT once TRBV3-1/TRBV3-2 TRBD2 TRBJ2-3
CASSQDLGDYEQYF TGTGCCAGCAGCCAAGATCTCGGGGACTACGAGCAGTACTTC - TRBV14 - TRBJ2-7
CASSSPGGYGANVLTF TGTGCCAGCAGCTCACCAGGGGGATATGGGGCCAACGTCCTGACTTTC - TRBV5-4 TRBD1 TRBJ2-6
CASSLGGPFGDEQYF TGTGCCAGCAGCTTAGGGGGGCCGTTTGGAGACGAGCAGTACTTC - TRBV11-1 - TRBJ2-7